This T cell receptor beta chain was profiled in a study of CXCR3-negative and CXCR3-positive naive CD8 T cells. CDR1 MNHNY and CDR2 SVGAGI come from the germline V gene (reference sequence). The CDR3 consists of 16 residues. With UMI labels, 5' RACE was used to prepare the TRB cDNA libraries. TCRdb reprocessed the 5' RACE reads and keeps a single row for each CDR3 protein, giving no DNA. This sample's table reports around 60,000 distinct CDR3 sequences. This chain links TRBV6-6 with TRBJ1-5. The clonotype originates from a human donor in good health. Some clones in this sample may be carry-over from other donors' samples. The sample comprised naive CXCR3- CD8+ T cells from blood. Subset indicated: CD45RO-CCR7+CD27+CD95- naive CD8+ T cells lacking CXCR3 (TNR3-). The CDR3: CASSYSGEAYNQPQHF.